The TCR beta chain described here comes from a study of vaccination and CD4 T cells after COVID-19. The wider study: Median draw time for post-COVID samples was over 100 days post-diagnosis (range 35 to 161). Samples were taken after vaccination, a median of about 73 days after dose two, with a range of 14 to 241.

A word on this clonotype: Its antigen remains unknown.

Treatment here: roughly 11-day PBMC culture with coronavirus spike peptide pools or control peptides (ViraFEST assay). The unexposed donor gave CD4+ T cells before the COVID-19 pandemic (2011-2018). Germline V gives CDR1 MGHRA, CDR2 YSYEKL. With 2 bases removed from V and 4 bases from J, the gap between germline ends came to 5 bases. This CDR3 comprises 13 residues. Cultured CD4+ T cell DNA was sequenced using the Oncomine TCR Beta short-read assay. Genomic DNA was isolated from cultured CD4+ T cells. In TCRdb, the PCR reads were re-called with MiXCR into one record per CDR3 protein. The sample has some 7,400 distinct CDR3 sequences; around 40% are singletons.

The specimen was CD4+ T cells from blood, cultured in vitro. This TCR derives from a human donor in good health. The chain has TRBV4-1 and TRBJ1-4; unclear D gene. The CDR3 bases are TGCGCCAGCAGCCAATACGGTAATGAAAAACTGTTTTTT. Amino acid sequence: CASSQYGNEKLFF.